This T cell receptor beta chain was identified during a study of CD8 T cells in ankylosing spondylitis. Notes on the study in general: Some of these motif variants have turned up before, in reports on reactive arthritis synovial fluid and blood. In ankylosing spondylitis patients, matched synovial fluid reportedly showed significant enrichment of disease-linked clones.

In its sample, this clonotype was seen a few times. Its antigen is not known. TCRdb analysed the 5' RACE reads with MiXCR anew, one entry per CDR3 protein. There are 200,000 or so distinct CDR3 sequences in the sample; roughly 25% occur only once, and 6.6% lies in the top ten. Deletions cut 4 bases from V and 5 bases from J, with 10 bases between. This CDR3 contains 12 residues. The germline CDR1 and CDR2 sequences are SQVTM and ANQGSEA. The chain joins TRBV29-1 to TRBJ2-3, with D possibly TRBD1 on 5 matching bases. The sample comprised blood, either unsorted or a sorted T cell fraction (not recorded which). This TCR derives from a male donor with ankylosing spondylitis or in good health (not recorded which). CDR3 DNA: TGCAGCGTTGCACAGGCCATAGATACGCAGTATTTT. This translates into CSVAQAIDTQYF.